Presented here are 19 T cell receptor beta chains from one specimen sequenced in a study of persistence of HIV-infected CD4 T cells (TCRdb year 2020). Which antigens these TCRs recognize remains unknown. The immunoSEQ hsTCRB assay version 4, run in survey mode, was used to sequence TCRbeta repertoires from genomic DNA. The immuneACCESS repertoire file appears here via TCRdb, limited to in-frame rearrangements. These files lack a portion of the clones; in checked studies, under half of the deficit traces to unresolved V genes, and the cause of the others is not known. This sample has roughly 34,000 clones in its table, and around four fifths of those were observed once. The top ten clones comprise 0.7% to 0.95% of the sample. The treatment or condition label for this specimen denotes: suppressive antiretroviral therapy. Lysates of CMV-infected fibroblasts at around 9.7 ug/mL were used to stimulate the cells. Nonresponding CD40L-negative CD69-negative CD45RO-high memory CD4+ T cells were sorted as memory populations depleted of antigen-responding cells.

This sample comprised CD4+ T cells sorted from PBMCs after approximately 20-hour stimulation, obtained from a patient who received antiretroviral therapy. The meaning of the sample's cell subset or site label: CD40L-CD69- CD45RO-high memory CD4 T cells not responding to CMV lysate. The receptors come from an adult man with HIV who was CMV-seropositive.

The CDR3 region is CASSLGGFSTQYF. The CDR3 bases are TGTGCCAGCAGTTTAGGTGGGTTTTCTACGCAGTATTTT. The genes are TRBV28 and TRBJ2-3; the D is unclear. The V and J ends lost 2 bases and 8 bases respectively, with 11 bases between them. Germline V gives CDR1 MDHEN, CDR2 SYDVKM. The CDR3 spans 13 residues.

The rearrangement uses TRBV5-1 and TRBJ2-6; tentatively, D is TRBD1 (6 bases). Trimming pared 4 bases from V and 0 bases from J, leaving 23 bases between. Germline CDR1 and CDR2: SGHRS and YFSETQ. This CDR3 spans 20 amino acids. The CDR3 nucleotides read TGCGCCAGCAGCCCTACCCCACAGACAGGCTTTAGCTCTGGGGCCAACGTCCTGACTTTC. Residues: CASSPTPQTGFSSGANVLTF.

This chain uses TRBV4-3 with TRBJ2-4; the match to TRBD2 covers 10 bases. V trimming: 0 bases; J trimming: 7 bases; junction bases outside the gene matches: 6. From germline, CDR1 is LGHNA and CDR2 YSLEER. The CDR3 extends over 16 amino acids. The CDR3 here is CASSQDAASGGNIQYF. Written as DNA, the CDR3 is TGCGCCAGCAGCCAAGATGCGGCTAGCGGGGGTAACATTCAGTACTTC.

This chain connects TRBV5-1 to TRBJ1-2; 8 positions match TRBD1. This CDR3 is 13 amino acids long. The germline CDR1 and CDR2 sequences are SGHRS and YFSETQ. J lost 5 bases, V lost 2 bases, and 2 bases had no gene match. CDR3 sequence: CASSFQGAYGYTF. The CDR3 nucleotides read TGCGCCAGCAGCTTCCAGGGGGCATATGGCTACACCTTC.

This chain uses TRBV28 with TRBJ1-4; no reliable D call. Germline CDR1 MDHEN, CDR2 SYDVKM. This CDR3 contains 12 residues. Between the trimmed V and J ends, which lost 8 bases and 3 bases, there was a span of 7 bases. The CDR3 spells CASRVSNEKLFF. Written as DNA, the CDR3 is TGTGCCAGCCGGGTCTCTAATGAAAAACTGTTTTTT.

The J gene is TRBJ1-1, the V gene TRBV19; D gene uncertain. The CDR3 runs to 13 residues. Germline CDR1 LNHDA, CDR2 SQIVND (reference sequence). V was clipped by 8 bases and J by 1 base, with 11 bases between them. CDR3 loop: CASSTPGNTEAFF. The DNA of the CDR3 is TGTGCCAGTTCGACCCCCGGGAACACTGAAGCTTTCTTT.

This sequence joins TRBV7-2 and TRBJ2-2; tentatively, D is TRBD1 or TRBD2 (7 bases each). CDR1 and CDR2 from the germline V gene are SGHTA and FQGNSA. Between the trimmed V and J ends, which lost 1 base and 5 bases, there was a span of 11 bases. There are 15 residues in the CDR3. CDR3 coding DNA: TGTGCCAGCAGCTTAGACAGGGGAGGGACCGGGGAGCTGTTTTTT. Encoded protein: CASSLDRGGTGELFF. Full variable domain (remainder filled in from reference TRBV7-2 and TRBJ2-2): GAGVSQSPSNKVTEKGKDVELRCDPISGHTALYWYRQSLGQGLEFLIYFQGNSAPDKSGLPSDRFSAERTGGSVSTLTIQRTQQEDSAVYLCASSLDRGGTGELFFGEGSRLTVL.

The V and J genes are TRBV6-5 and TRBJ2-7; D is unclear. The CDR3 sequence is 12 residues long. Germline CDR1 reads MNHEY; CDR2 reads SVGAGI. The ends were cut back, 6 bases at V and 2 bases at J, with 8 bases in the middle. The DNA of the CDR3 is TGTGCCAGCAGAGGTGGGCCCTACGAGCAGTACTTC. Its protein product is CASRGGPYEQYF.

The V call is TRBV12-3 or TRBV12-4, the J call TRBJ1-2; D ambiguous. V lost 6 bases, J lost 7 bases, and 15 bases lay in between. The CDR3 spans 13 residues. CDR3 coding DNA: TGTGCCAGCAGCCTCGGGAATTTCGGTGGCTACACCTTC. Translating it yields CASSLGNFGGYTF.

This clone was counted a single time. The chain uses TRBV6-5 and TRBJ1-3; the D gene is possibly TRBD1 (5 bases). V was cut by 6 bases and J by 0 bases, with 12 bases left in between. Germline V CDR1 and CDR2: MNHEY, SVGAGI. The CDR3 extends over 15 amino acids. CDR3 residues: CASRSGRNSGNTIYF. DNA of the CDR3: TGTGCCAGCAGATCGGGACGGAACTCTGGAAACACCATATATTTT.

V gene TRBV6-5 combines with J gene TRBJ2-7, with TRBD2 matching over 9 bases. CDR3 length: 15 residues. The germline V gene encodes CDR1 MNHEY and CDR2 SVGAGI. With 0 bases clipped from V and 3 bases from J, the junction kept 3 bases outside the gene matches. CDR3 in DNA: TGTGCCAGCAGTTACTCGGGTAGCGGGGGCTACGAGCAGTACTTC. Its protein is CASSYSGSGGYEQYF.

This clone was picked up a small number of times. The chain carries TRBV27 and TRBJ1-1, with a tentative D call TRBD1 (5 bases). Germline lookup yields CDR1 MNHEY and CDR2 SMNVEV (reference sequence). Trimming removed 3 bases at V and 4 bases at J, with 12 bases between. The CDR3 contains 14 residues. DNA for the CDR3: TGTGCCAGCAGTTTGCGGGGGTGGTCCACTGAAGCTTTCTTT. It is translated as CASSLRGWSTEAFF.

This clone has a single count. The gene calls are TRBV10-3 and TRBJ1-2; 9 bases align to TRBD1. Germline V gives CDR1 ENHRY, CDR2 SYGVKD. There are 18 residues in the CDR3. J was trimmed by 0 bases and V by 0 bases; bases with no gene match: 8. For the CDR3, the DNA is TGTGCCATCAGTGAGTCCAACCTACAGGGGGCGTCTAACTATGGCTACACCTTC. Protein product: CAISESNLQGASNYGYTF.

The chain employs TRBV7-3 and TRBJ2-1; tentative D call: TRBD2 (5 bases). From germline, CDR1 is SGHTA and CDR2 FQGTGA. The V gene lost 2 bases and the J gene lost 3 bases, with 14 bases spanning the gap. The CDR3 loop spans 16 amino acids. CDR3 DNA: TGTGCCAGCAGCTTACGCGCCGGGGTCGACTACAATGAGCAGTTCTTC. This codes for CASSLRAGVDYNEQFF.

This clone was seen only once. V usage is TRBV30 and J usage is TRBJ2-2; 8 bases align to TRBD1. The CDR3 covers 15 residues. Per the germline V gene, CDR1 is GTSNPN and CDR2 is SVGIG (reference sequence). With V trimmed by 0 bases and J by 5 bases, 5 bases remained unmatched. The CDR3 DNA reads TGTGCCTGGAGTGTACAGGACAGGGCAACCGGGGAGCTGTTTTTT. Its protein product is CAWSVQDRATGELFF.

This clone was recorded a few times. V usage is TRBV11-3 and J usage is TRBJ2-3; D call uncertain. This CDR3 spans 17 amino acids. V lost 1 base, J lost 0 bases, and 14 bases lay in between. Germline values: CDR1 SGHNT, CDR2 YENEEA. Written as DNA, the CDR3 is TGTGCCAGCAGCTTAGGTAGAGTAAGCCTTAGCACAGATACGCAGTATTTT. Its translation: CASSLGRVSLSTDTQYF.

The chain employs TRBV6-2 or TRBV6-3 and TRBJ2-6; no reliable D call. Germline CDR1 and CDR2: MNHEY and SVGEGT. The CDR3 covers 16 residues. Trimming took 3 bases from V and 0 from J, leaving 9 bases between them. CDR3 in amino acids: CASSYPLGSGANVLTF. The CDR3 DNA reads TGTGCCAGCAGTTATCCCCTGGGCTCTGGGGCCAACGTCCTGACTTTC.

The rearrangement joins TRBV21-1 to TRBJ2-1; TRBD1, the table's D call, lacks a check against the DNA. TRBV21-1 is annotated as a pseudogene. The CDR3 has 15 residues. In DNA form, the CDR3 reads TGTGCCAGCAGCCCCGGCCCAGGGGGGAATGCTGAGCAGTTCTTC. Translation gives CASSPGPGGNAEQFF.

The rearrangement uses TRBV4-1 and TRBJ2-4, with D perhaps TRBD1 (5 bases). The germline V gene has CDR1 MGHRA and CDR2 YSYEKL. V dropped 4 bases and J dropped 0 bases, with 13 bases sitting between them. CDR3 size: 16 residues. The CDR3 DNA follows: TGCGCCAGCAGCCCTTCGGCAGGGATAGCCAAAAACATTCAGTACTTC. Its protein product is CASSPSAGIAKNIQYF.